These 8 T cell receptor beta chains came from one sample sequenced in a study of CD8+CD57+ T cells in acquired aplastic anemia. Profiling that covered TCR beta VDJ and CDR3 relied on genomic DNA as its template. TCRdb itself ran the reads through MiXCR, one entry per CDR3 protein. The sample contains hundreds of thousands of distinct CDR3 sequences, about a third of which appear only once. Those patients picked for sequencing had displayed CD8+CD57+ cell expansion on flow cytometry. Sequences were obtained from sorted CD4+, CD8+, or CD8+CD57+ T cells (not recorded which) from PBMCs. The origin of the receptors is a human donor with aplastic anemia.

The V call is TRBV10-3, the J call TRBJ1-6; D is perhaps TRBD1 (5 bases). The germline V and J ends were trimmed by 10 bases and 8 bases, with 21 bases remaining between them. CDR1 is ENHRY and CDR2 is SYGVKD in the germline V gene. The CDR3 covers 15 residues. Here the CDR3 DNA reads TGTGCCACCCGACCCGTAACAGGAGCCGATTCACCCCTCCACTTT. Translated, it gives CATRPVTGADSPLHF.

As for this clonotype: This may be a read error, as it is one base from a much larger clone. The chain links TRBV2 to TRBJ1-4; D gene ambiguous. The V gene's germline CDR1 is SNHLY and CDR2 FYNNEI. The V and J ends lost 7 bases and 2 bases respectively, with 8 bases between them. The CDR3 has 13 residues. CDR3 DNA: TGTGCCAGCATGGGAATGACTAATGAAAAACTGTTTTTT. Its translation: CASMGMTNEKLFF.

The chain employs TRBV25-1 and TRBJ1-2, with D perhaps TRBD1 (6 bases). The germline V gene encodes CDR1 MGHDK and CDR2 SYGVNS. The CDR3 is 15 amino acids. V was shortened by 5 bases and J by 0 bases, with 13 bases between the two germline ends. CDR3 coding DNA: TGTGCCAGCAGTTTAGGGGGAACTACTAACTATGGCTACACCTTC. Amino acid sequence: CASSLGGTTNYGYTF.

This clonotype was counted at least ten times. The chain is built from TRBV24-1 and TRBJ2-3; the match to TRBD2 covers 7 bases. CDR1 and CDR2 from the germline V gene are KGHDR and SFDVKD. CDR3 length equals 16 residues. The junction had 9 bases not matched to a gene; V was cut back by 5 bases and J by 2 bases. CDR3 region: CATSVPTSFATDTQYF. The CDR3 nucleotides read TGTGCCACCAGTGTTCCGACTAGCTTTGCCACAGATACGCAGTATTTT.

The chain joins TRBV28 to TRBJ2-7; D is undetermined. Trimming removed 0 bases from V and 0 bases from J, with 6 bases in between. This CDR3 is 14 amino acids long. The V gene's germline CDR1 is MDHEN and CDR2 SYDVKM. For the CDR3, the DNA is TGTGCCAGCAGTTTATGGCAAAGCTCCTACGAGCAGTACTTC. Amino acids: CASSLWQSSYEQYF. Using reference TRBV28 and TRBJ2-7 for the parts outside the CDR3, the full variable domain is DVKVTQSSRYLVKRTGEKVFLECVQDMDHENMFWYRQDPGLGLRLIYFSYDVKMKEKGDIPEGYSVSREKKERFSLILESASTNQTSMYLCASSLWQSSYEQYFGPGTRLTVT.

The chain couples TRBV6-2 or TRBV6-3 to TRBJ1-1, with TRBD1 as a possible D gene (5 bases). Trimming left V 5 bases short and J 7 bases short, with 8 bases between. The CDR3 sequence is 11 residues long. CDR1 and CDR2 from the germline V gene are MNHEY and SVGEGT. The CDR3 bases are TGTGCCAGCAGTCAACAGGTTGAAGCTTTCTTT. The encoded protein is CASSQQVEAFF.

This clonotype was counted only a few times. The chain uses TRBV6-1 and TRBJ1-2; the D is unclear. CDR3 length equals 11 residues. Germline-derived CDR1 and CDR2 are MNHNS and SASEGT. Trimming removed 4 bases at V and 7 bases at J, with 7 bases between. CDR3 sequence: CASSALAGYTF. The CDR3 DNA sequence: TGTGCCAGCAGTGCACTGGCTGGCTACACCTTC.

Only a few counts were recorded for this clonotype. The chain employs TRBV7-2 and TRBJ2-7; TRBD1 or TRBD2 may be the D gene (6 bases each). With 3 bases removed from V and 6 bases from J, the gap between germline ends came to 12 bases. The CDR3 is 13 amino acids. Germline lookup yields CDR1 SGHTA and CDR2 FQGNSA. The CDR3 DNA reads TGTGCCAGCAGCTTGAAACAGGGAGGCGAGCAGTACTTC. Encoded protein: CASSLKQGGEQYF.